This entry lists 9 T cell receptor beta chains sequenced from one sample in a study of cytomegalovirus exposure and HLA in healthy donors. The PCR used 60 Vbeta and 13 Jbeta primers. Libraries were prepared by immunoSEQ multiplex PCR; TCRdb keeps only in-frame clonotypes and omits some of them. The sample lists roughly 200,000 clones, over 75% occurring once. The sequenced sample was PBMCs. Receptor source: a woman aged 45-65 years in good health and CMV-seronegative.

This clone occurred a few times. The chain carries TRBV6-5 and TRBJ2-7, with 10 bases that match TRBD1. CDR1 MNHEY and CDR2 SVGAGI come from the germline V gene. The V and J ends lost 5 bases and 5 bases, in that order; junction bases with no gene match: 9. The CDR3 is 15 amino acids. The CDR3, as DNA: TGTGCCAGCAGTAGATCTTGGGACAGGGGCAACGAGCAGTACTTC. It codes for CASSRSWDRGNEQYF.

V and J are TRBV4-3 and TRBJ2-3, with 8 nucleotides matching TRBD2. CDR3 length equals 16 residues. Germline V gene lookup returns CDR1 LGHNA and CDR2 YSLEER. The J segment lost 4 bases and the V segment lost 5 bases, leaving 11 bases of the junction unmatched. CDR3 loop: CASSYPAGGGADTQYF. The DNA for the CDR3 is TGCGCCAGCAGCTACCCGGCCGGGGGGGGTGCAGATACGCAGTATTTT.

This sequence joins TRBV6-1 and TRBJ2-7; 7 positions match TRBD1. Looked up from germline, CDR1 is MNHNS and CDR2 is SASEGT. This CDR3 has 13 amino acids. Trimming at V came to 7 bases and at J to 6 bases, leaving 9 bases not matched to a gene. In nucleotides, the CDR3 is TGTGCCAGCACTAAGACAGGGCGTAGCGAGCAGTACTTC. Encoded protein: CASTKTGRSEQYF.

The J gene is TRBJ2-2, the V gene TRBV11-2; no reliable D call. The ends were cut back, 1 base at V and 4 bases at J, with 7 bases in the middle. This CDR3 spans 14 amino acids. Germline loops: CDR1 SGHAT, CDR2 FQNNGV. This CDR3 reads CASSLVRSTGELFF. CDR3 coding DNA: TGTGCCAGCAGCTTAGTCAGATCCACCGGGGAGCTGTTTTTT.

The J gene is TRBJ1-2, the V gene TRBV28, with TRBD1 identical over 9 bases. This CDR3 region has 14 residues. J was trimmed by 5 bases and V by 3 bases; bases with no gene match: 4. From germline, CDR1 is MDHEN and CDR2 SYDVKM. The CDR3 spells CASSFLQGAYGYTF. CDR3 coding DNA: TGTGCCAGCAGTTTCTTACAGGGGGCGTATGGCTACACCTTC.

The DNA for the CDR3 is TGTGCCAGCAGTATGGGCCATGTAGGGGCCAACGTCCTGACTTTC. Protein: CASSMGHVGANVLTF. This rearrangement joins TRBV5-5 to TRBJ2-6; D uncertain. From germline, CDR1 is SGHKS and CDR2 YYEKEE (reference sequence). CDR3 length equals 15 residues. Trimming pared 5 bases from V and 4 bases from J, leaving 13 bases between.

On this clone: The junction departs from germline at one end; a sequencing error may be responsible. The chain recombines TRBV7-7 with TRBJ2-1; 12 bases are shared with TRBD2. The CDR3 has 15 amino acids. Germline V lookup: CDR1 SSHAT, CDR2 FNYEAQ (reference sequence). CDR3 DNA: TGTGCTAGCAGCTCGTCTAGCGGGGGGGCTACTGAGCAGTTCTTC. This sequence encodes CASSSSSGGATEQFF.

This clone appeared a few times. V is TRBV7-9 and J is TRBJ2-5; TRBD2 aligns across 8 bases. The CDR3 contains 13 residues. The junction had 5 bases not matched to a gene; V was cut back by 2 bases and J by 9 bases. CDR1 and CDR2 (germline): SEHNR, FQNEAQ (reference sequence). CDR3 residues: CASSLWRREAQYF. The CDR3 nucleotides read TGTGCCAGCAGCTTATGGCGGCGGGAGGCCCAGTACTTC.

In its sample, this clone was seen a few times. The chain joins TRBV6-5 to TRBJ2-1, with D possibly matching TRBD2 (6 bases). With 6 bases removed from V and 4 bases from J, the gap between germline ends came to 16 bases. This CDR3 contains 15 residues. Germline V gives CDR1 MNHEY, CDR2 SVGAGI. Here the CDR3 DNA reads TGTGCCAGCAGACCTCGGGAGACTCTTTACAATGAGCAGTTCTTC. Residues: CASRPRETLYNEQFF.